This TCR beta chain was captured in a study of cytomegalovirus exposure and HLA in healthy donors. The table lists this clone with a few counts. Antigen unknown. The PCR used 60 Vbeta and 13 Jbeta primers. Using immunoSEQ multiplex PCR, the repertoire was profiled, and TCRdb retains in-frame clones only, with some absent. Of 100,000 to 150,000 clones in the sample, 70% to 85% were seen once. Findings of the study overall: Later on, an analysis found that several of the most significant clusters appeared to be linked to common viral pathogens, which included parvovirus B19.

The ends were cut back, 5 bases at V and 3 bases at J, with 11 bases in the middle. CDR1 and CDR2 (germline): MNHEY, SVGAGI. The CDR3 is made up of 14 amino acids. This rearrangement joins TRBV6-5 to TRBJ1-5; a possible D gene is TRBD1 (6 bases). The clonotype originates from a middle-aged man in good health and CMV-seropositive. The sample was PBMCs. The chain's CDR3 is CASSTGQNNQPQHF. In nucleotides, the CDR3 is TGTGCCAGCAGTACCGGACAGAACAATCAGCCCCAGCATTTT.